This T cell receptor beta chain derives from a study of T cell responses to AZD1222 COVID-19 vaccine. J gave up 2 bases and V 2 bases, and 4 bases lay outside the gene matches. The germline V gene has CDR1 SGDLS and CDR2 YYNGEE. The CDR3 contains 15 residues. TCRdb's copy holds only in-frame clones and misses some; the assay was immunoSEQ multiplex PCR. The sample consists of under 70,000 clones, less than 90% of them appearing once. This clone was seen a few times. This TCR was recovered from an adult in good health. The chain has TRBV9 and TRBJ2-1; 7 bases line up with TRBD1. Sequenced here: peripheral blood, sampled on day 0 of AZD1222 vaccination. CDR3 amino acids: CASSVGTVTYNEQFF. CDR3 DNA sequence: TGTGCCAGCAGCGTGGGGACAGTTACCTACAATGAGCAGTTCTTC.